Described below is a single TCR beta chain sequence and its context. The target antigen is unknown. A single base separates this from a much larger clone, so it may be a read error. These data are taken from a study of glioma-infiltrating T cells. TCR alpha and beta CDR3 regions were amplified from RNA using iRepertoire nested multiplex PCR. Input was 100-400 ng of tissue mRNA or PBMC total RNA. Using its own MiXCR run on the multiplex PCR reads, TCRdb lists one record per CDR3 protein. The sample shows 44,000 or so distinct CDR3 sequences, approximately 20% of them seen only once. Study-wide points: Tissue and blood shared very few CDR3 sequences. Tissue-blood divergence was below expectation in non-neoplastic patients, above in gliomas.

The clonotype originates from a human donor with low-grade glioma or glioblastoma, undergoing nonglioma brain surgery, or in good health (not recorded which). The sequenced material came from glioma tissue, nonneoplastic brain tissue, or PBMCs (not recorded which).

CDR3 DNA sequence: TGTGCCAGCAGCCAAGATGTCACTGGCGAGACCCAGTACTTC. It specifies CASSQDVTGETQYF. The chain carries TRBV3-1 and TRBJ2-5, with D hard to call. In germline, CDR1 is LGHDT, CDR2 YNNKEL (reference sequence). This CDR3 has 14 residues. The V and J ends lost 0 bases and 5 bases respectively, with 10 bases between them.